Listed below are T cell receptor beta chains from one sample, sequenced in a study of shared clonotypes between healthy human individuals. The data were produced by immunoSEQ multiplex PCR, yet TCRdb's version contains in-frame clones alone and is incomplete. The sample lists about 1.5 million clones, under 99% occurring once. Source material: naive CD4+ T cells sorted from blood. The receptors were gathered from a young man in good health. Each CDR3 is given with its conserved first and last residue. The D gene is left open where the match is weak.

>14|TRBD2|TRBV7-6|TRBJ2-3
CASSGRADLDTQYF
TGTGCCAGTTCGGGGAGGGCGGATTTGGATACGCAGTATTTT
>17|.|TRBV28|TRBJ1-5
CASSPGTSDRWNQPQHF
TGTGCCAGCAGCCCCGGGACGTCGGATAGGTGGAATCAGCCCCAGCATTTT
>13|.|TRBV9|TRBJ1-5
CASSVGLNQPQHF
TGTGCCAGCAGCGTAGGGCTCAATCAGCCCCAGCATTTT
>13|.|TRBV29-1|TRBJ2-1
CSVEGATRNEQFF
TGCAGCGTTGAAGGGGCCACCAGGAATGAGCAGTTCTTC
>16|TRBD1|TRBV5-1|TRBJ2-3
CASSLVGGQATDTQYF
TGCGCCAGCAGCTTGGTGGGGGGACAGGCCACAGATACGCAGTATTTT
>14|.|TRBV5-1|TRBJ1-2
CASSLSGKNYGYTF
TGCGCCAGCAGCTTGAGCGGTAAGAACTATGGCTACACCTTC
>17|.|TRBV7-2|TRBJ1-2
CASSFRQGPTSNYGYTF
TGTGCCAGCAGCTTTCGACAAGGCCCTACATCTAACTATGGCTACACCTTC
>13|.|TRBV7-9|TRBJ1-2
CASSLDPGWGYTF
TGTGCCAGCAGCTTAGACCCAGGGTGGGGCTACACCTTC
>15|TRBD1|TRBV15|TRBJ2-7
CATSRYRGSSYEQYF
TGTGCCACCAGCAGGTACAGGGGAAGCTCCTACGAGCAGTACTTC
>15|TRBD2|TRBV28|TRBJ2-1
CASGYSSGGRDEQFF
TGTGCCAGCGGATACTCTAGCGGTGGTAGGGATGAGCAGTTCTTC
>19|TRBD2|TRBV7-9|TRBJ2-4
CASSLALGGTSGRSNIQYF
TGTGCCAGCAGCTTAGCGCTAGGGGGGACTAGCGGGAGGTCAAACATTCAGTACTTC
>14|.|TRBV27|TRBJ2-3
CASSVGQPTDTQYF
TGTGCCAGCAGTGTCGGACAGCCCACAGATACGCAGTATTTT
>15|TRBD2|TRBV7-2|TRBJ2-1
CASSSRLAGYNEQFF
TGTGCCAGCAGCTCCCGACTAGCGGGGTACAATGAGCAGTTCTTC
>13|.|TRBV5-1|TRBJ1-4
CASTGEDGEKLFF
TGCGCCAGCACGGGAGAAGACGGTGAAAAACTGTTTTTT
>15|.|TRBV6-6|TRBJ2-5
CASSQTPGGQETQYF
TGTGCCAGCAGTCAGACTCCCGGCGGACAAGAGACCCAGTACTTC
>15|.|TRBV5-5|TRBJ1-5
CASSLRLRDGQPQHF
TGTGCCAGCAGCTTGCGGTTAAGGGACGGTCAGCCCCAGCATTTT
>16|.|TRBV5-6|TRBJ2-6
CASSLEGTSGANVLTF
TGTGCCAGCAGCTTGGAAGGGACATCTGGGGCCAACGTCCTGACTTTC
>15|.|TRBV7-9|TRBJ2-7
CASSDPQVGAGEQYF
TGTGCCAGCAGCGACCCCCAAGTGGGGGCAGGCGAGCAGTACTTC
>16|TRBD1|TRBV7-2|TRBJ1-2
CASSLGQGSTQYGYTF
TGTGCCAGCAGCTTGGGACAGGGGTCTACTCAGTATGGCTACACCTTC
>16|TRBD2|TRBV18|TRBJ2-1
CASSPAIPGLAKEQFF
TGTGCCAGCTCACCTGCGATCCCGGGACTAGCGAAAGAGCAGTTCTTC
>15|TRBD2|TRBV7-3|TRBJ2-7
CASSPGTSGSSEQYF
TGTGCCAGCAGCCCTGGGACTAGCGGGAGCAGTGAGCAGTACTTC
>18|TRBD2|TRBV27|TRBJ2-3
CASSPSIGLAGATDTQYF
TGTGCCAGCAGCCCTTCAATCGGACTAGCGGGAGCCACAGATACGCAGTATTTT
>14|.|TRBV6-1|TRBJ2-2
CASRAGYNTGELFF
TGTGCCTCCCGGGCAGGGTACAACACCGGGGAGCTGTTTTTT
>12|.|TRBV5-1|TRBJ2-1
CASSFGYNEQFF
TGCGCCAGCAGCTTCGGCTACAATGAGCAGTTCTTC
>15|TRBD2|TRBV18|TRBJ2-3
CASSTTSGRTDTQYF
TGTGCCAGCTCAACGACTAGCGGACGTACAGATACGCAGTATTTT
>16|TRBD2|TRBV7-9|TRBJ2-1
CASSLVASGAYNEQFF
TGTGCCAGCAGCTTAGTGGCTAGCGGGGCCTACAATGAGCAGTTCTTC
>13|.|TRBV5-1|TRBJ2-7
CASSVVNSYEQYF
TGCGCCAGCAGCGTGGTCAATAGCTACGAGCAGTACTTC
>16|TRBD2|TRBV5-4|TRBJ2-1
CASSLVGGISYNEQFF
TGTGCCAGCAGCTTGGTCGGGGGGATATCCTACAATGAGCAGTTCTTC
>15|TRBD1|TRBV27|TRBJ2-7
CASSPLDRAAYEQYF
TGTGCCAGCAGTCCCCTAGACAGGGCAGCGTACGAGCAGTACTTC
>16|TRBD2|TRBV19|TRBJ2-2
CASGRLAGSNTGELFF
TGTGCCAGTGGACGACTAGCGGGCTCGAACACCGGGGAGCTGTTTTTT
>16|TRBD1|TRBV27|TRBJ1-5
CASTETGTGSNQPQHF
TGTGCCAGCACCGAAACCGGGACAGGGAGCAATCAGCCCCAGCATTTT
>14|TRBD2|TRBV18|TRBJ2-7
CASSQERGSYEQYF
TGTGCCAGCTCACAGGAGCGGGGATCCTACGAGCAGTACTTC
>15|.|TRBV28|TRBJ2-5
CASSLSQGIGETQYF
TGTGCCAGCAGTTTATCTCAGGGGATCGGAGAGACCCAGTACTTC
>13|.|TRBV6-1|TRBJ1-4
CASSELLGEKLFF
TGTGCCAGCAGTGAACTATTAGGTGAAAAACTGTTTTTT
>12|.|TRBV10-3|TRBJ2-5
CAISGTQETQYF
TGTGCCATCAGTGGTACACAAGAGACCCAGTACTTC
>16|TRBD2|TRBV5-4|TRBJ2-7
CASSLAVAGGSYEQYF
TGTGCCAGCAGCTTAGCGGTAGCGGGAGGGTCCTACGAGCAGTACTTC
>16|.|TRBV15|TRBJ2-7
CATSSESWGHSYEQYF
TGTGCCACCAGCAGCGAAAGCTGGGGCCACTCCTACGAGCAGTACTTC
>14|.|TRBV7-2|TRBJ1-3
CASTLVTGGDTIYF
TGTGCCAGCACCCTCGTTACTGGGGGGGACACCATATATTTT
>15|TRBD2|TRBV5-1|TRBJ2-1
CASSLGLADINEQFF
TGCGCCAGCAGCTTGGGACTAGCGGATATCAATGAGCAGTTCTTC
>15|.|TRBV27|TRBJ2-1
CASSLSLRVLNEQFF
TGTGCCAGCAGTTTGTCGCTTAGGGTTTTAAATGAGCAGTTCTTC
>14|TRBD2|TRBV18|TRBJ2-7
CASSPGGGTYEQYF
TGTGCCAGCTCACCCGGCGGGGGAACCTACGAGCAGTACTTC
>11|.|TRBV19|TRBJ1-1
CASTPGFRAFF
TGTGCCAGCACCCCCGGGTTTCGGGCTTTCTTT